The next 23 T cell receptor beta chains were all read from a single sample in a study of shared clonotypes between healthy human individuals (dated by TCRdb to the early 2020s). Receptor libraries were prepared by the immunoSEQ multiplex PCR assay. TCRdb limited this immuneACCESS table to in-frame rearrangements with V and J called. A share of clones is missing; checked studies link under half to unresolved V genes, and the rest is unexplained. Present in this sample are 150,000 to 200,000 clones, over 50% of which were seen just once. In total, the top ten clones hold less than 11% of the sample. Sequenced material: memory CD4+ T cells sorted from blood. In the paper's terms, the cell subset or site label means: CD45RA-negative fraction. These receptors came from a man aged 30 to 45 in good health.

The V gene is TRBV27, the J gene TRBJ2-7, with D perhaps TRBD2 (6 bases). Germline CDR1 MNHEY, CDR2 SMNVEV (reference sequence). This CDR3 spans 14 amino acids. With 2 bases removed from V and 4 bases from J, the gap between germline ends came to 12 bases. CDR3: CASSLARGGYEQYF. Here the CDR3 DNA reads TGTGCCAGCAGTTTAGCCAGAGGAGGGTACGAGCAGTACTTC.

The CDR3 DNA reads TGTGCCAGCAGTCAGACTAGCGGGAGAGAGACCCAGTACTTC. This sequence encodes CASSQTSGRETQYF. The J gene is TRBJ2-5, the V gene TRBV7-7, with 12 bases that match TRBD2. Germline CDR1 reads SSHAT; CDR2 reads FNYEAQ (reference sequence). The CDR3 totals 14 residues. V lost 6 bases, J lost 4 bases, and 3 bases stayed unmatched.

This clone was seen a handful of times. CDR3 nucleotides: TGTGCCAGCTCTGGGGTAACCAAAAACATTCAGTACTTC. Protein: CASSGVTKNIQYF. The V call is TRBV19, the J call TRBJ2-4, with D unresolved. Germline V CDR1 and CDR2: LNHDA, SQIVND (reference sequence). The CDR3 totals 13 residues. V gave up 9 bases and J gave up 2 bases, with 11 bases separating them.

This clone appeared a few times. The chain links TRBV18 to TRBJ2-5; 7 bases line up with TRBD1. The V gene end was trimmed by 3 bases and the J gene end by 5 bases; junction bases not matched to a gene: 9. The CDR3 covers 15 residues. Germline CDR1 KGHSH, CDR2 LQKENI. CDR3 coding DNA: TGTGCCAGCTCACCGGCCAAGGGGGCCGGGGAGACCCAGTACTTC. This codes for CASSPAKGAGETQYF.

The rearrangement uses TRBV6-5 and TRBJ2-5, with 12 bases fitting TRBD2. The trim removed 8 bases at V and 11 bases at J, leaving 12 bases unmatched. The CDR3 covers 14 residues. The germline V gene has CDR1 MNHEY and CDR2 SVGAGI. The DNA for the CDR3 is TGTGCCAGCCGGAGGACTAGCGGGAAGGGCATACAGTACTTC. Protein sequence: CASRRTSGKGIQYF.

The chain employs TRBV15 and TRBJ1-4; 7 nucleotides line up with TRBD1. Germline trimming cut 1 base from V and 7 bases from J; bases unmatched to any gene: 6. CDR1 LNHNV and CDR2 YYDKDF come from the germline V gene (reference sequence). CDR3 size: 15 residues. The CDR3 region has the DNA TGTGCCACCAGCAGAGCTCTACAGGGGACTGAAAAACTGTTTTTT. It codes for CATSRALQGTEKLFF.

This chain connects TRBV5-1 to TRBJ1-4, with D possibly matching TRBD1 (5 bases). Trimming removed 3 bases at V and 4 bases at J, with 10 bases between. CDR1 and CDR2 from the germline V gene are SGHRS and YFSETQ. The CDR3 runs 14 residues. In DNA, the CDR3 is TGCGCCAGCAGCTGGGACGGAAGTAATGAAAAACTGTTTTTT. Protein: CASSWDGSNEKLFF.

This clone was seen only a few times. This CDR3 is CASSLVETQYF. In DNA form, the CDR3 reads TGTGCCAGCAGCTTGGTAGAGACCCAGTACTTC. V is TRBV5-8 and J is TRBJ2-5; D is uncertain. Trimming pared 0 bases from V and 4 bases from J, leaving 1 base between. The germline CDR1 and CDR2 sequences are SGHTS and YDEGEE. The CDR3 length is 11 residues.

This clone was observed many times. This chain links TRBV5-1 with TRBJ2-2; tentatively, D is TRBD1 (6 bases). The germline V and J ends were trimmed by 5 bases and 4 bases, with 15 bases remaining between them. Germline V gene data show CDR1 as SGHRS and CDR2 as YFSETQ. The CDR3 has 15 amino acids. CDR3 protein: CASSFTGSGTGELFF. DNA for the CDR3: TGCGCCAGCAGTTTCACAGGGTCTGGCACCGGGGAGCTGTTTTTT.

The chain uses TRBV28 and TRBJ1-2; D is undetermined. Germline V gene lookup returns CDR1 MDHEN and CDR2 SYDVKM. Trimming took 8 bases from V and 7 from J, leaving 5 bases between them. CDR3 size: 9 residues. CDR3 amino acids: CASGSGYTF. The CDR3 DNA follows: TGTGCCAGCGGGAGTGGCTACACCTTC.

V gene TRBV28 combines with J gene TRBJ2-1; the match to TRBD2 covers 9 bases. The V gene end was trimmed by 7 bases and the J gene end by 3 bases; junction bases not matched to a gene: 10. Germline V gene lookup returns CDR1 MDHEN and CDR2 SYDVKM. This CDR3 region has 16 residues. The chain's CDR3 is CASTTRASGIYNEQFF. The CDR3 nucleotides are TGTGCCAGCACCACACGGGCTAGCGGGATCTACAATGAGCAGTTCTTC.

The rearrangement uses TRBV14 and TRBJ2-7; TRBD2 matches 11 bases. The CDR3 loop spans 18 amino acids. V was clipped by 0 bases and J by 0 bases; unmatched bases: 7. Germline lookup yields CDR1 SGHDN and CDR2 FVKESK. The CDR3 nucleotides read TGTGCCAGCAGCCAAGATACTAGCGGGAGTTTAGGCTCCTACGAGCAGTACTTC. Protein: CASSQDTSGSLGSYEQYF.

V gene TRBV7-9 combines with J gene TRBJ1-1, with TRBD1 as a possible D gene (5 bases). The CDR3 totals 12 residues. V lost 5 bases to trimming and J lost 4 bases, with 8 bases between them. Germline loops: CDR1 SEHNR, CDR2 FQNEAQ (reference sequence). The CDR3 region is CASSPGGTEAFF. In nucleotides, the CDR3 is TGTGCCAGCAGCCCGGGGGGCACTGAAGCTTTCTTT.

This rearrangement joins TRBV7-8 to TRBJ2-2, with D possibly being TRBD2 (5 bases). Germline CDR1 and CDR2: SGHVS and FQNEAQ. Deletions cut 2 bases from V and 4 bases from J, with 11 bases between. CDR3 size: 15 residues. The CDR3 loop reads CASSLLGRGTGELFF. The CDR3, as DNA: TGTGCCAGCAGCTTACTGGGGAGAGGCACCGGGGAGCTGTTTTTT. The full variable domain, completed using reference TRBV7-8 and TRBJ2-2, is GAGVSQSPRYKVAKRGQDVALRCDPISGHVSLFWYQQALGQGPEFLTYFQNEAQLDKSGLPSDRFFAERPEGSVSTLKIQRTQQEDSAVYLCASSLLGRGTGELFFGEGSRLTVL.

V and J are TRBV11-2 and TRBJ2-7; 15 bases agree with TRBD2. Per germline, CDR1 SGHAT and CDR2 FQNNGV. This CDR3 is built from 17 residues. V gave up 5 bases and J gave up 0 bases; unmatched junction bases: 5. The CDR3 nucleotides read TGTGCCAGCAGCGGCGGACTAGCGGGAGGGATCTCCTACGAGCAGTACTTC. Protein sequence: CASSGGLAGGISYEQYF.

About this clone: Other DNA sequences in this specimen translate into the identical CDR3. The chain couples TRBV28 to TRBJ1-5; 7 bases are shared with TRBD1. CDR3 size: 13 residues. CDR1 is MDHEN and CDR2 is SYDVKM in the germline V gene. The junction had 5 bases not matched to a gene; V was cut back by 8 bases and J by 4 bases. The CDR3 DNA is TGTGCCAGCCGGACAGGCTCGAATCAGCCCCAGCATTTT. This gives the protein CASRTGSNQPQHF.

On this clone: Other DNA sequences in this specimen translate into the identical CDR3. The chain joins TRBV27 to TRBJ2-7, with D possibly TRBD2 on 6 matching bases. CDR3 size: 11 residues. V was clipped by 3 bases and J by 6 bases, with 6 bases between them. CDR1 is MNHEY, CDR2 SMNVEV, per germline (reference sequence). Here the CDR3 reads CASSLGGEQYF. The CDR3 nucleotides are TGTGCCAGCAGTTTGGGGGGCGAGCAGTACTTC.

This clone was counted a few times. The chain combines TRBV5-1 with TRBJ2-5; D is possibly TRBD2 (5 bases). CDR3 length: 14 residues. Germline V lookup: CDR1 SGHRS, CDR2 YFSETQ. Trimming took off 0 bases at V and 5 bases at J, with 11 bases between the two ends. DNA for the CDR3: TGCGCCAGCAGCTTGGATGGGCGAGGGGAGACCCAGTACTTC. Translating it yields CASSLDGRGETQYF.

This clone was observed many times. The rearrangement joins TRBV4-2 to TRBJ2-7; 9 bases map to TRBD1. This CDR3 is built from 18 residues. Germline loops: CDR1 LGHNA, CDR2 YNFKEQ. V lost 0 bases to trimming and J lost 1 base; unmatched junction nucleotides: 10. The CDR3 DNA sequence: TGTGCCAGCAGCCAAGAGGGTCCCGGGACAGGGCCATCCTACGAGCAGTACTTC. Amino acids: CASSQEGPGTGPSYEQYF.

This clone was counted a single time. V usage is TRBV15 and J usage is TRBJ2-7; TRBD2 matches 10 bases. The CDR3 runs to 16 residues. Losses at the gene ends were 0 bases for V and 7 bases for J; bases not matched to a gene: 9. Germline lookup yields CDR1 LNHNV and CDR2 YYDKDF (reference sequence). CDR3 in amino acids: CATSREGASGSWEQYF. CDR3 nucleotides: TGTGCCACCAGCAGAGAGGGGGCTAGCGGGAGCTGGGAGCAGTACTTC.

This chain uses TRBV18 with TRBJ1-5, with 10 nucleotides matching TRBD1. Trimming cost V 3 bases and J 6 bases; bases outside gene matches: 5. This CDR3 is 15 amino acids long. CDR1 and CDR2 (germline): KGHSH, LQKENI. The CDR3 sequence: CASSPGTGVIQPQHF. DNA of the CDR3: TGTGCCAGCTCACCGGGGACAGGGGTAATTCAGCCCCAGCATTTT.

The chain has TRBV28 and TRBJ2-5; TRBD2 might be the D (7 bases). CDR3 length: 12 residues. Trimming took off 10 bases at V and 5 bases at J, with 14 bases between the two ends. Germline-derived CDR1 and CDR2 are MDHEN and SYDVKM. In DNA form, the CDR3 reads TGTGCCATCCGGGGGGCCGGGGAGACCCAGTACTTC. Its protein product is CAIRGAGETQYF.

The chain uses TRBV11-2 and TRBJ1-2; possible D gene TRBD1, 6 bases. CDR1 SGHAT and CDR2 FQNNGV come from the germline V gene. With 0 bases removed from V and 8 bases from J, the gap between germline ends came to 16 bases. This CDR3 has 15 amino acids. In DNA, the CDR3 is TGTGCCAGCAGCTTAGATCCACTACAGGGTTCCGGCTACACCTTC. Protein product: CASSLDPLQGSGYTF.